Below, 8 T cell receptor beta chains from the same sample are listed, as sequenced in a study of blood T cell repertoires in COVID-19 (dated by TCRdb to about 2020). Libraries were constructed by the immunoSEQ multiplex PCR assay. TCRdb re-hosts the immuneACCESS table, in-frame sequences only. Its copies lack some clones; in the studies checked, an unresolved V gene accounts for under half of them, and the cause for the rest is not known. This sample comprises 150,000 to 200,000 clones, approximately 90% of them detected only once. The top ten constitute under 2% of the sample. Input material: peripheral blood. These receptors were collected from a man between 18 and 29 years old who had recovered from COVID-19.

The V and J genes are TRBV15 and TRBJ2-1, with D maybe TRBD1 (6 bases). The CDR3 is 12 residues long. Germline CDR1 is LNHNV and CDR2 is YYDKDF (reference sequence). Trimming removed 1 base at V and 9 bases at J, with 7 bases between. The CDR3 coding sequence is TGTGCCACCAGCAGAGGAGGGGGTGAGCAGTTCTTC. Encoded protein: CATSRGGGEQFF.

CDR3 in DNA: TGCGCCAGCAGCCAAGAGTCGCGGGAGATCTACGAGCAGTACTTC. Translation: CASSQESREIYEQYF. The chain joins TRBV4-1 to TRBJ2-7, with 7 bases fitting TRBD2. Per germline, CDR1 MGHRA and CDR2 YSYEKL. With 0 bases clipped from V and 3 bases from J, the junction kept 5 bases outside the gene matches. The CDR3 loop spans 15 amino acids.

The genes are TRBV11-3 and TRBJ2-1; the match to TRBD1 covers 7 bases. J gave up 2 bases and V 5 bases, and 9 bases lay outside the gene matches. This CDR3 has 16 amino acids. Germline assignment: CDR1 SGHNT and CDR2 YENEEA. DNA for the CDR3: TGTGCCAGCAGCCCCCTACAGACAGGGCCCTACAATGAGCAGTTCTTC. Translated, it gives CASSPLQTGPYNEQFF.

This clone has just one count. This chain links TRBV6-6 with TRBJ2-7, with D possibly being TRBD1 (5 bases). The CDR3 is 14 residues long. Per germline, CDR1 MNHNY and CDR2 SVGAGI (reference sequence). Trimming removed 0 bases at V and 5 bases at J, with 11 bases between. The chain's CDR3 is CASSYSPRADEQYF. The CDR3 nucleotides are TGTGCCAGCAGTTACTCTCCCAGGGCGGACGAGCAGTACTTC.

DNA for the CDR3: TGCGCCAGCAGCTTGTTCGGAGGGGTTTCTGAAGCTTTCTTT. It codes for CASSLFGGVSEAFF. V gene TRBV5-1 combines with J gene TRBJ1-1, with D maybe TRBD1 (5 bases). Trimming left V 1 base short and J 6 bases short, with 13 bases between. The CDR3 runs to 14 residues. The germline V gene encodes CDR1 SGHRS and CDR2 YFSETQ.

CDR3 in DNA: TGTGCCAGCAGTGAATCGGGGTCCCGGGTCCCCACCTCTGGAAACACCATATATTTT. Translating it yields CASSESGSRVPTSGNTIYF. This rearrangement joins TRBV2 to TRBJ1-3; D gene unclear. Germline CDR1 reads SNHLY; CDR2 reads FYNNEI. Trimming removed 2 bases from V and 0 bases from J, with 20 bases in between. The CDR3 contains 19 residues.

This clone was seen once. The rearrangement joins TRBV27 to TRBJ2-7; 7 nucleotides line up with TRBD1. With V trimmed by 3 bases and J by 0 bases, 2 bases remained unmatched. Per germline, CDR1 MNHEY and CDR2 SMNVEV (reference sequence). The CDR3 has 14 residues. This CDR3 reads CASSFGDSSYEQYF. CDR3 DNA sequence: TGTGCCAGCAGTTTCGGGGACAGCTCCTACGAGCAGTACTTC.

In this sample, this clone turned up a few times. V is TRBV3-1 (or the pseudogene TRBV3-2) and J is TRBJ2-1; the match to TRBD2 covers 7 bases. CDR3 length: 17 amino acids. Unmatched junction bases numbered 14, after V lost 1 base and J lost 8 bases. In germline, CDR1 is LGHDT, CDR2 YNNKEL (reference sequence). CDR3 protein: CASSQVSNGSGFHEQFF. The CDR3 DNA is TGTGCCAGCAGCCAAGTTTCCAACGGTAGCGGGTTCCATGAGCAGTTCTTC.